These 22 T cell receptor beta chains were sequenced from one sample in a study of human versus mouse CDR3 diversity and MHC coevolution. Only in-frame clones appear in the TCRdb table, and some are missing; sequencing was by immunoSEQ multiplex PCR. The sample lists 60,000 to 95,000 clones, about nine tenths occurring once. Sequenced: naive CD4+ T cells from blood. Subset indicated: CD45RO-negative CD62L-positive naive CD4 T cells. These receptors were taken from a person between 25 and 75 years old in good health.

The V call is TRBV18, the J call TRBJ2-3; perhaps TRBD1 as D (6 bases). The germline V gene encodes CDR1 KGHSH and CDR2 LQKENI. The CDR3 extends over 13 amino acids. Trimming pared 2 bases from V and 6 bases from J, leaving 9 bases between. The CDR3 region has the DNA TGTGCCAGCTCACCAAATCAGGGGGATACGCAGTATTTT. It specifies CASSPNQGDTQYF.

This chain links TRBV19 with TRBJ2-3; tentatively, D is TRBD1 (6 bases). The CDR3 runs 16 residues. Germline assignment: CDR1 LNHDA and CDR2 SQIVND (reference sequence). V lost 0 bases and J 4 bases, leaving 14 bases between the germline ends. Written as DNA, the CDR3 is TGTGCCAGTAGTATAGAAGGCAGGGGTTTCGCAGATACGCAGTATTTT. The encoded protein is CASSIEGRGFADTQYF.

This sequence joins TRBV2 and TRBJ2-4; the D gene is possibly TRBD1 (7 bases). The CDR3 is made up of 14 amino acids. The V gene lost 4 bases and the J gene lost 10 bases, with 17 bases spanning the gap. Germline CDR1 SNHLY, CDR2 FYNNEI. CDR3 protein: CASSGDRGGGIQYF. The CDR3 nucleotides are TGTGCCAGCAGTGGGGACAGAGGTGGGGGGATTCAGTACTTC. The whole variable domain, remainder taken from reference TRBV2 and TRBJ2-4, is EPEVTQTPSHQVTQMGQEVILRCVPISNHLYFYWYRQILGQKVEFLVSFYNNEISEKSEIFDDQFSVERPDGSNFTLKIRSTKLEDSAMYFCASSGDRGGGIQYFGAGTRLSVL.

The CDR3 nucleotides read TGTGCCAGTAGTACTTCGTGGCGGAGTACGCTTGGCTACACCTTC. Residues: CASSTSWRSTLGYTF. V gene TRBV19 combines with J gene TRBJ1-2, with D hard to call. Germline V lookup: CDR1 LNHDA, CDR2 SQIVND (reference sequence). The CDR3 contains 15 residues. V lost 4 bases and J 7 bases, leaving 19 bases between the germline ends. Combining the CDR3 with reference TRBV19 and TRBJ1-2 gives the whole variable domain DGGITQSPKYLFRKEGQNVTLSCEQNLNHDAMYWYRQDPGQGLRLIYYSQIVNDFQKGDIAEGYSVSREKKESFPLTVTSAQKNPTAFYLCASSTSWRSTLGYTFGSGTRLTVV.

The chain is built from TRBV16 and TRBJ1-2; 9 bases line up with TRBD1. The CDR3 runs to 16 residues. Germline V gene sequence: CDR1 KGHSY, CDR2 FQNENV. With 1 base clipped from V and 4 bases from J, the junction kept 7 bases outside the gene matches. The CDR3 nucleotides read TGTGCCAGCAGCCAATACCGGACAGGGGACTTCTATGGCTACACCTTC. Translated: CASSQYRTGDFYGYTF.

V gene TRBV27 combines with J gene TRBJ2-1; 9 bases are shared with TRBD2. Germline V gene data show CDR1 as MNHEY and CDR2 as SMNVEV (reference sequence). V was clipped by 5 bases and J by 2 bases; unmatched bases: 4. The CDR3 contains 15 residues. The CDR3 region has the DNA TGTGCCAGCAGTCCGAGCGGGGGGCCCTACAATGAGCAGTTCTTC. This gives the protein CASSPSGGPYNEQFF.

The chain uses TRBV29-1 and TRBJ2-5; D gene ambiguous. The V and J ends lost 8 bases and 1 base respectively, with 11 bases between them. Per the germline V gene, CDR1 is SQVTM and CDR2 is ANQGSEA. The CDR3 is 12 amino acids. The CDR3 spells CSFSYSQETQYF. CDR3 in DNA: TGCAGCTTCTCCTACTCCCAAGAGACCCAGTACTTC.

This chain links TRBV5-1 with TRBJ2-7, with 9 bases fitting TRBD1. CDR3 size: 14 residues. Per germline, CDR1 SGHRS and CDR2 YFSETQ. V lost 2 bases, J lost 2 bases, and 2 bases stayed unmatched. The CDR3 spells CASSLRTGAYEQYF. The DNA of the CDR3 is TGCGCCAGCAGCTTACGGACAGGGGCCTACGAGCAGTACTTC.

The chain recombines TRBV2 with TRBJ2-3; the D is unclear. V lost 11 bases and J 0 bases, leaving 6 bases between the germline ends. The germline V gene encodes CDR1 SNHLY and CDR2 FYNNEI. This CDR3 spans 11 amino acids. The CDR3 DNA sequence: TGTGCCGGCGGAAGCACAGATACGCAGTATTTT. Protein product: CAGGSTDTQYF.

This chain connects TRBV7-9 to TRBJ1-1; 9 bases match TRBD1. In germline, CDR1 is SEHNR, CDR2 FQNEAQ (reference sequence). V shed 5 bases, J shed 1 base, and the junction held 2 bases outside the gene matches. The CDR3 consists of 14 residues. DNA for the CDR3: TGTGCCAGCAGCCGGGGACAGGGGAACACTGAAGCTTTCTTT. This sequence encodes CASSRGQGNTEAFF.

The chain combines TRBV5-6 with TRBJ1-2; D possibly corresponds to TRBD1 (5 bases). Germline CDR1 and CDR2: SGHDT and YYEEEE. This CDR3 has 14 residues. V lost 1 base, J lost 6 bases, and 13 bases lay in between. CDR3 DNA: TGTGCCAGCAGCTTGTTCGCGACAGCCCATGGCTACACCTTC. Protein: CASSLFATAHGYTF.

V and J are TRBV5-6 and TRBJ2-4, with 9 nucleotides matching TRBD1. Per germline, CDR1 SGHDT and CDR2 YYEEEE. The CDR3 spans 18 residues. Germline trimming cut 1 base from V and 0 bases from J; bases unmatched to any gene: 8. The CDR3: CASSLTGGADLAKNIQYF. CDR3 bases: TGTGCCAGCAGCTTGACAGGGGGCGCGGATCTAGCCAAAAACATTCAGTACTTC.

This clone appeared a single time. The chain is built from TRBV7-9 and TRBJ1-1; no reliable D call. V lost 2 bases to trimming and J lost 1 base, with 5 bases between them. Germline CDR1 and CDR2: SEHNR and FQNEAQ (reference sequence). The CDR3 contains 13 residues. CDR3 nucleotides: TGTGCCAGCAGCTTATACGGGAACACTGAAGCTTTCTTT. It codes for CASSLYGNTEAFF. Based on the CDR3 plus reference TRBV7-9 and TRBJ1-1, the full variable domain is DTGVSQNPRHKITKRGQNVTFRCDPISEHNRLYWYRQTLGQGPEFLTYFQNEAQLEKSRLLSDRFSAERPKGSFSTLEIQRTEQGDSAMYLCASSLYGNTEAFFGQGTRLTVV.

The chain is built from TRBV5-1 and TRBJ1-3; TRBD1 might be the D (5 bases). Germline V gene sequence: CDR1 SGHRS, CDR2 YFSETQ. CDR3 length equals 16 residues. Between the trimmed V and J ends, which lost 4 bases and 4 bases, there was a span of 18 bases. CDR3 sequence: CASSPQAGTVGNTIYF. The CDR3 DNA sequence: TGCGCCAGCAGCCCACAAGCTGGGACTGTAGGAAACACCATATATTTT.

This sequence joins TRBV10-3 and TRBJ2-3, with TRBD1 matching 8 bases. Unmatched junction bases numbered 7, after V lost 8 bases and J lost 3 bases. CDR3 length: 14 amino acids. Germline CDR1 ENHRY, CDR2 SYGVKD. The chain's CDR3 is CAIAEQGVTDTQYF. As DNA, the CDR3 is TGTGCCATCGCGGAACAGGGGGTAACAGATACGCAGTATTTT.

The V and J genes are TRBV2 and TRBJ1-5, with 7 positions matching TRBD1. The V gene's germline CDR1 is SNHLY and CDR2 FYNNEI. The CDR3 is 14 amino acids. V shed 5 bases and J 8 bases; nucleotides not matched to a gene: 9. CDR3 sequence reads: CASSQGQLMEPQHF. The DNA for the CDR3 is TGTGCCAGCAGTCAGGGACAGTTAATGGAGCCCCAGCATTTT.

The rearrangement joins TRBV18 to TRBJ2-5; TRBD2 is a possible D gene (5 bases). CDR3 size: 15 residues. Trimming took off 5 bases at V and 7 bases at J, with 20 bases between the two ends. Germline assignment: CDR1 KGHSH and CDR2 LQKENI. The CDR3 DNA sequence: TGTGCCAGCTCAAATCAGGAGGCCCCAATGGGGACCCAGTACTTC. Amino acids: CASSNQEAPMGTQYF.

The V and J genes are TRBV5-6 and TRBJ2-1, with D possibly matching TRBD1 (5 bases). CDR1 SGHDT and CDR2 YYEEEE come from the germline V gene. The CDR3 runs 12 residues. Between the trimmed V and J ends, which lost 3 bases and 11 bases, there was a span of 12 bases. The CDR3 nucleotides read TGTGCCAGCAGCTCGGACGGACAAAAGCAGTTCTTC. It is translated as CASSSDGQKQFF.

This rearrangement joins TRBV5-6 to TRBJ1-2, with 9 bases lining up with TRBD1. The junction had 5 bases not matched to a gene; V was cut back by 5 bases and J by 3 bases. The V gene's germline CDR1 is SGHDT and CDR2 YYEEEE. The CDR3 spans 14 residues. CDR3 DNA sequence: TGTGCCAGCAGATTCACAGGGGGCGACTATGGCTACACCTTC. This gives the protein CASRFTGGDYGYTF.

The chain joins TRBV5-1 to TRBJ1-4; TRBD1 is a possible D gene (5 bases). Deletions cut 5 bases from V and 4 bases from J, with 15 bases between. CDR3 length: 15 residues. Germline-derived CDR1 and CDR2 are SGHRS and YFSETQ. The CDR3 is CASSSGGAINEKLFF. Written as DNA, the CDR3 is TGCGCCAGCAGTTCCGGAGGGGCGATTAATGAAAAACTGTTTTTT.

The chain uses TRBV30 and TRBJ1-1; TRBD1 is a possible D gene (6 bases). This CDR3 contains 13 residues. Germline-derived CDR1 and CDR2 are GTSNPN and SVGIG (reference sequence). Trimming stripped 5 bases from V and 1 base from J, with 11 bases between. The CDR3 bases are TGTGCCTGGCAACAGACAGGGAACACTGAAGCTTTCTTT. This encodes CAWQQTGNTEAFF. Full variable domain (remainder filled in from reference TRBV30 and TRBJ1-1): SQTIHQWPATLVQPVGSPLSLECTVEGTSNPNLYWYRQAAGRGLQLLFYSVGIGQISSEVPQNLSASRPQDRQFILSSKKLLLSDSGFYLCAWQQTGNTEAFFGQGTRLTVV.

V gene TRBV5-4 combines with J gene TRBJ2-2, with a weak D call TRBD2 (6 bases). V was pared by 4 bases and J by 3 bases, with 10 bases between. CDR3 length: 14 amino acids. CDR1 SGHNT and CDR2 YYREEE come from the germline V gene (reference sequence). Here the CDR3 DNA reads TGTGCCAGCAGCCGGCGGGACTACACCGGGGAGCTGTTTTTT. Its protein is CASSRRDYTGELFF.